This entry describes one TCR beta chain. Its antigen target is currently unknown. Per-base quality was not reported, and no clone a single base away is much larger than it. TCRbeta CDR3 regions were amplified from genomic DNA using the immunoSEQ Assay, a bias-controlled multiplex PCR. The paper's data handling went like this. Nucleated cell counts per sample were estimated from amplification of reference gene primers within the assay. Sequence reads were collapsed and filtered to measure the absolute abundance of every unique TCRbeta CDR3 rearrangement. For each sample, productive Simpson clonality was calculated as the square root of Simpson's diversity index across productive rearrangements. TCRdb re-hosts the immuneACCESS table, in-frame sequences only. Its copies lack some clones; in the studies checked, an unresolved V gene accounts for under half of them, and the cause for the rest is not known. V and J calls and clone size come straight from that table; D and trimming were deduced from the DNA. For this sample there are about 350,000 clones; more than 85% appear just once. The ten most abundant clones make up roughly 0.94% of the sample.

The data stem from a study of blood T cell repertoires in COVID-19 (TCRdb year 2020). For context, the study as a whole: Samples from collaborators originated in the United States, Italy and Spain and spanned both the acute and convalescent phases of COVID-19. The samples were drawn from two sources: the first 160 participants of the ongoing ImmuneRACE study, and 1,000 to 1,500 subjects contributed by 6 global collaborators. The repertoires were made available in a free public database intended to serve as a resource for research on the immune response to SARS-CoV-2. The material from the prospective study consisted of cDNA or gDNA derived from T cells, B-cell-depleted T cells, or PBMCs. Nearly every sample came with metadata listing a de-identified subject ID, COVID-19 status, age in years and sex. Where available, HLA class I and class II types were obtained from metadata supplied by the sample provider rather than from assay-based typing. The dataset comprised deeply sampled blood TCRbeta repertoires from subjects exposed to, actively infected with, or recovered from COVID-19.

Participants in the prospective study were enrolled through a virtual design, were aged roughly 18 to 90 years, and lived in 20 to 30 United States geographic areas. Cohort assignment in the prospective study relied on participant-reported clinical history from a screening survey and a study questionnaire. For ImmuneRACE Cohort 3, a participant was defined as recovered based on two consecutive negative NP/OP PCR tests, clearance by a healthcare professional, or resolution of symptoms. Each participant in the prospective study had whole blood, serum and a nasopharyngeal or oropharyngeal swab collected by mobile phlebotomists. Participants in the prospective study had the option to provide additional blood draws and questionnaires over a roughly two-month period. Before DNA extraction, blood samples from the prospective study were shipped at room temperature or frozen. The CDR3 sequence holds 16 residues, the cysteine and phenylalanine included. Only the CDR3 DNA stays, 48 bases, in frame from base 1. CDR1 and CDR2, looked up from the germline V gene, are KGHDR and SFDVKD. A distance of 18 bases separates the germline ends of V and J, which lose 4 bases and 6 bases respectively.

Broad study findings and their caveats: How much clinical and demographic metadata was included differed by source and by participant, and the metadata was provided uncurated.

The source of this sequence is a woman aged 25-40 years who had recovered from COVID-19. Sequenced: PBMCs or T cells enriched from blood (not recorded which). The chain is encoded by TRBV24-1 joined to TRBJ1-5, with a tentative D gene TRBD1 over 5 matching bases. Here the CDR3 is given as CATSDRGTRAGQPQHF. At the DNA level, the sequence is TGTGCCACCAGTGACCGCGGGACCCGGGCGGGTCAGCCCCAGCATTTT.